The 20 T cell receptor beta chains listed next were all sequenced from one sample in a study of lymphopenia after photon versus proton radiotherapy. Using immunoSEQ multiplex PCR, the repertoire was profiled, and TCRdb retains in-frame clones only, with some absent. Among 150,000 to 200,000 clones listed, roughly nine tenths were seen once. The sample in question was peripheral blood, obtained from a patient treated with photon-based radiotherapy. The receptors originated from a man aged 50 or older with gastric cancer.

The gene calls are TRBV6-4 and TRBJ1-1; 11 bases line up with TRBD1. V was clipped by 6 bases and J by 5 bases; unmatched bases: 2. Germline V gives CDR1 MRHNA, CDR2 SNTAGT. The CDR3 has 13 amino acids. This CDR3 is CASRGQGATEAFF. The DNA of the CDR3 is TGTGCCAGCAGAGGACAGGGGGCAACTGAAGCTTTCTTT.

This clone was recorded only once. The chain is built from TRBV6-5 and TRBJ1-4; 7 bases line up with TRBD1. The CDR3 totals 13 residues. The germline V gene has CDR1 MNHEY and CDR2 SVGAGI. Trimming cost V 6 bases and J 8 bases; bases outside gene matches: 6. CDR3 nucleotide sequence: TGTGCCAGCAGGTCAGGGGGGGACGAAAAACTGTTTTTT. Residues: CASRSGGDEKLFF.

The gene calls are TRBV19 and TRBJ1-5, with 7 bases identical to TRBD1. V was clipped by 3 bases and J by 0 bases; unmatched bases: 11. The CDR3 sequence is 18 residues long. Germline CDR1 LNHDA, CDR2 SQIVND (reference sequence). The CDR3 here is CASSMVRDSQTSNQPQHF. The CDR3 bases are TGTGCCAGTAGTATGGTCCGGGACAGCCAAACTAGCAATCAGCCCCAGCATTTT.

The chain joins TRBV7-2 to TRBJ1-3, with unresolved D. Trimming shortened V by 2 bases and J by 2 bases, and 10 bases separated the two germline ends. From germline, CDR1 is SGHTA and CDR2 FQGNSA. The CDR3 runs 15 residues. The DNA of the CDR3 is TGTGCCAGCAGCTTAACACCTAACACTGGAAACACCATATATTTT. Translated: CASSLTPNTGNTIYF.

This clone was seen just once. This CDR3 is CASSPMRDSNEQFF. DNA of the CDR3: TGTGCCAGCTCACCCATGCGGGACAGCAATGAGCAGTTCTTC. The chain carries TRBV18 and TRBJ2-1; a possible D gene is TRBD1 (7 bases). The CDR3 length is 14 residues. CDR1 and CDR2 (germline): KGHSH, LQKENI. V lost 3 bases to trimming and J lost 6 bases, with 12 bases between them.

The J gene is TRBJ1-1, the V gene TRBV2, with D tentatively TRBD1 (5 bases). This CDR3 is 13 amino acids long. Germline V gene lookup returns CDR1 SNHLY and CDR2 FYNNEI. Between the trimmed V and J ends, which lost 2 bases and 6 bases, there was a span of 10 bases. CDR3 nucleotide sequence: TGTGCCAGCAGTGAACAGGGTTATTCTGAAGCTTTCTTT. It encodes CASSEQGYSEAFF.

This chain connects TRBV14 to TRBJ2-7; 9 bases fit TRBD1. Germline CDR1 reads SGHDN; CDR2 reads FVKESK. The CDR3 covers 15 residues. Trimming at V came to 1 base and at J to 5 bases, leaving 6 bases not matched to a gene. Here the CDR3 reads CASSQVQGAQDEQYF. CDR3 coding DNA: TGTGCCAGCAGCCAAGTACAGGGGGCCCAGGACGAGCAGTACTTC.

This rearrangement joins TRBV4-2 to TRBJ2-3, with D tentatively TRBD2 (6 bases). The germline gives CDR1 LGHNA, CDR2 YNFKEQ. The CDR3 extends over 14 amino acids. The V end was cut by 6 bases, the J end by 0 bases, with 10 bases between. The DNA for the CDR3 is TGTGCCAGCAGAACCGGGGGAAGCACAGATACGCAGTATTTT. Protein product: CASRTGGSTDTQYF.

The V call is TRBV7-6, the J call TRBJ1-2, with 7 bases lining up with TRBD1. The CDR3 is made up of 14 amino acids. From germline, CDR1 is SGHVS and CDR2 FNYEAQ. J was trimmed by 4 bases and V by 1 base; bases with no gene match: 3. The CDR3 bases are TGTGCCAGCAGCTTAGAGGGACAGCTCTATGGCTACACCTTC. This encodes CASSLEGQLYGYTF.

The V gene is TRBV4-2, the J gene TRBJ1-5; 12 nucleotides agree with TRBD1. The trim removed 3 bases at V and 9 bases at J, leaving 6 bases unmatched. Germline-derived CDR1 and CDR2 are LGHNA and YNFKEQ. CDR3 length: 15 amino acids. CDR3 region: CASSQGTGGSRPQHF. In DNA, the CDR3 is TGTGCCAGCAGCCAGGGGACAGGGGGCTCCCGGCCCCAGCATTTT.

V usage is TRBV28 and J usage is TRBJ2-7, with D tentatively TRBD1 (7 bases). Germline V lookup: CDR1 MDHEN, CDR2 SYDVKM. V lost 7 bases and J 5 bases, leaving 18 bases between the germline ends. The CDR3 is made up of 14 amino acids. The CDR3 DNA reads TGTGCCAGCACCCAAGGCCCAGGGGGGCACGAGCAGTACTTC. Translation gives CASTQGPGGHEQYF.

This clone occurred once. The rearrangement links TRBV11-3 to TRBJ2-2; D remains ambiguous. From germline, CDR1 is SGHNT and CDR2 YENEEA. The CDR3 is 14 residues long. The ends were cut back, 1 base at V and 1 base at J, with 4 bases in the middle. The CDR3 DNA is TGTGCCAGCAGCTTAGTGGGGAACACCGGGGAGCTGTTTTTT. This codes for CASSLVGNTGELFF.

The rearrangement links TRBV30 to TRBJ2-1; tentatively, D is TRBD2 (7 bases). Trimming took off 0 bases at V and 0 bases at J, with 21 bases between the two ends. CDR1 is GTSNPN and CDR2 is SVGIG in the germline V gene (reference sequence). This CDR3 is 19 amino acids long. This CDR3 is CAWSVRGRALPSSYNEQFF. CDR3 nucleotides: TGTGCCTGGAGTGTGAGGGGGAGGGCGTTACCGAGCTCCTACAATGAGCAGTTCTTC.

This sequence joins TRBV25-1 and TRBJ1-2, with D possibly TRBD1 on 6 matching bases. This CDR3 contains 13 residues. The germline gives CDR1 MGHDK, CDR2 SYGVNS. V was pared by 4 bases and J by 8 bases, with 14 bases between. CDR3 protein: CASSGQDLGGYTF. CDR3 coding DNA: TGTGCCAGCAGTGGACAGGACTTGGGCGGCTACACCTTC.

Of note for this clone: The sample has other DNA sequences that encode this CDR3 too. The CDR3 DNA reads TGTGCCAGCAGTTACAAGGGAAGCTATGGCTACACCTTC. Translated, it gives CASSYKGSYGYTF. The chain links TRBV6-5 to TRBJ1-2; no firm D call. Between the trimmed V and J ends, which lost 2 bases and 4 bases, there was a span of 8 bases. The V gene's germline CDR1 is MNHEY and CDR2 SVGAGI. The CDR3 runs 13 residues.

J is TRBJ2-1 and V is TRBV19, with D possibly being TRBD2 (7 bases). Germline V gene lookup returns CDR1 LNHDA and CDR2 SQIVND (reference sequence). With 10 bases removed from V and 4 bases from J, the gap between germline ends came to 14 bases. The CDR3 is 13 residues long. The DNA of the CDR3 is TGTGCCACCCACGAGGGGGGGTACAATGAGCAGTTCTTC. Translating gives CATHEGGYNEQFF.

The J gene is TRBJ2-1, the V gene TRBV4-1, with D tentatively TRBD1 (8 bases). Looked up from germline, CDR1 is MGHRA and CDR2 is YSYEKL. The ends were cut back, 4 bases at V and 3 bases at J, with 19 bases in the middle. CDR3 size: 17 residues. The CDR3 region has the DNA TGCGCCAGCAGCCCAGGGGGCGGGAGAACCCTCTACAATGAGCAGTTCTTC. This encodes CASSPGGGRTLYNEQFF.

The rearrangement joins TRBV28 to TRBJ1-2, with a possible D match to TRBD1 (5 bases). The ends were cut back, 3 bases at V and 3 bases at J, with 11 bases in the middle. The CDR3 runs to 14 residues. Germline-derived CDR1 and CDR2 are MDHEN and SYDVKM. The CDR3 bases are TGTGCCAGCAGTTTTGGCAGGGCGGACTATGGCTACACCTTC. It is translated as CASSFGRADYGYTF.

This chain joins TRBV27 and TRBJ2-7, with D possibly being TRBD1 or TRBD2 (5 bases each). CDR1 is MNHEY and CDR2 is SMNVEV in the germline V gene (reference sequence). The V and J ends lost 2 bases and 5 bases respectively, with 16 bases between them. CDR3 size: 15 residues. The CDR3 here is CASSLGLVGTHEQYF. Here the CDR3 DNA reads TGTGCCAGCAGTTTAGGCCTAGTGGGGACCCACGAGCAGTACTTC.

The CDR3 DNA follows: TGCGCCAGCAGCCAAGGTAGTAAACGTGAATGGACAAACTATGGCTACACCTTC. It yields the protein CASSQGSKREWTNYGYTF. The chain is built from TRBV4-1 and TRBJ1-2; a possible D gene is TRBD1 (5 bases). Germline V gene sequence: CDR1 MGHRA, CDR2 YSYEKL. With 1 base removed from V and 2 bases from J, the gap between germline ends came to 20 bases. The CDR3 runs to 18 residues.